The 13 T cell receptor beta chains below were found in one sample sequenced in a study of blood T cell repertoires in COVID-19. The protocol was immunoSEQ multiplex PCR, while the TCRdb copy is restricted to in-frame clones and leaves out a portion. The sample lists 90,000 or so clones, roughly three quarters occurring once. Source material: peripheral blood. The receptor source for this set is a human donor in a cohort sampled during active COVID-19.

This clone came up once. The rearrangement joins TRBV2 to TRBJ1-5, with TRBD1 matching 8 bases. The CDR3 covers 13 residues. V lost 7 bases to trimming and J lost 4 bases; unmatched junction nucleotides: 3. CDR1 and CDR2 from the germline V gene are SNHLY and FYNNEI. CDR3 residues: CASTGGSNQPQHF. For the CDR3, the DNA is TGTGCCAGCACAGGGGGCAGTAATCAGCCCCAGCATTTT. Variable domain in full (rest from reference TRBV2 and TRBJ1-5): EPEVTQTPSHQVTQMGQEVILRCVPISNHLYFYWYRQILGQKVEFLVSFYNNEISEKSEIFDDQFSVERPDGSNFTLKIRSTKLEDSAMYFCASTGGSNQPQHFGDGTRLSIL.

This chain links TRBV5-1 with TRBJ1-2, with 7 positions matching TRBD1. The CDR3 contains 13 residues. From germline, CDR1 is SGHRS and CDR2 YFSETQ. V shed 4 bases, J shed 8 bases, and the junction held 8 bases outside the gene matches. The CDR3 sequence: CASSPTGSRGYTF. In nucleotides, the CDR3 is TGCGCCAGCAGCCCGACAGGGTCGAGAGGCTACACCTTC.

The chain has TRBV12-3 or TRBV12-4 and TRBJ1-3; tentative D call: TRBD1 (6 bases). Trimming stripped 8 bases from V and 7 bases from J, with 15 bases between. The CDR3 runs 13 residues. The chain's CDR3 is CASAGQRGNTIYF. CDR3 DNA sequence: TGTGCCAGCGCAGGACAGCGGGGGAACACCATATATTTT.

This clone occurred once. This chain uses TRBV5-6 with TRBJ2-3, with a tentative D call TRBD2 (5 bases). V lost 4 bases and J lost 6, with 18 bases in between. Germline CDR1 SGHDT, CDR2 YYEEEE. The CDR3 extends over 15 amino acids. The DNA of the CDR3 is TGTGCCAGCAGCCCGGAGCGGCTGAGAGGGGATACGCAGTATTTT. It specifies CASSPERLRGDTQYF.

The V and J genes are TRBV18 and TRBJ2-3, with 8 nucleotides matching TRBD2. The CDR3 sequence is 17 residues long. From germline, CDR1 is KGHSH and CDR2 LQKENI. V shed 5 bases, J shed 3 bases, and the junction held 13 bases outside the gene matches. As DNA, the CDR3 is TGTGCCAGCTCAAAAACGGGACTAGGAGCCGGTACAGATACGCAGTATTTT. This encodes CASSKTGLGAGTDTQYF.

V gene TRBV16 combines with J gene TRBJ2-7, with D possibly matching TRBD2 (6 bases). In germline, CDR1 is KGHSY, CDR2 FQNENV. V was cut by 3 bases and J by 7 bases, with 16 bases left in between. This CDR3 has 14 amino acids. CDR3 loop: CASSQASGGGEQYF. CDR3 DNA: TGTGCCAGCAGCCAGGCGTCTGGCGGAGGGGAGCAGTACTTC.

The V and J genes are TRBV4-2 and TRBJ2-5, with 7 bases aligning to TRBD2. Germline assignment: CDR1 LGHNA and CDR2 YNFKEQ. The CDR3 has 18 residues. V trimming: 1 base; J trimming: 3 bases; junction bases outside the gene matches: 14. The CDR3 sequence: CASSQVKGEGGREETQYF. The CDR3 DNA follows: TGTGCCAGCAGCCAAGTGAAAGGGGAGGGCGGGAGAGAAGAGACCCAGTACTTC.

This chain links TRBV28 with TRBJ2-1; the D is unclear. CDR3 length equals 15 residues. Germline CDR1 reads MDHEN; CDR2 reads SYDVKM. Trimming shortened V by 6 bases and J by 2 bases, and 14 bases separated the two germline ends. The CDR3 loop is CASSPGVNPYNEQFF. In DNA form, the CDR3 reads TGTGCCAGCAGCCCGGGTGTTAACCCCTACAATGAGCAGTTCTTC.

This chain joins TRBV5-4 and TRBJ2-7, with 9 bases aligning to TRBD2. The trim removed 0 bases at V and 6 bases at J, leaving 10 bases unmatched. Germline lookup yields CDR1 SGHNT and CDR2 YYREEE (reference sequence). This CDR3 region has 16 residues. The CDR3 is CASSLDDSGSIGEQYF. The CDR3 nucleotides read TGTGCCAGCAGCTTGGATGATAGCGGGAGTATAGGCGAGCAGTACTTC.

The DNA of the CDR3 is TGCGCCAGCAGCCGGGGGTTGGTTCAGGATACGCCGGATACGCAGTATTTT. Amino acid sequence: CASSRGLVQDTPDTQYF. This chain connects TRBV5-1 to TRBJ2-3, with D tentatively TRBD2 (6 bases). Germline V gives CDR1 SGHRS, CDR2 YFSETQ. The CDR3 is 17 amino acids. Trimming removed 4 bases from V and 6 bases from J, with 24 bases in between.

This chain uses TRBV27 with TRBJ2-5; 7 bases align to TRBD2. Trimming removed 6 bases from V and 4 bases from J; junction bases left unmatched: 8. Germline V gene sequence: CDR1 MNHEY, CDR2 SMNVEV (reference sequence). CDR3 length: 14 amino acids. The CDR3 spells CASRTGGGRETQYF. DNA of the CDR3: TGTGCCAGCAGGACCGGGGGAGGGCGAGAGACCCAGTACTTC.

This clone was detected a few times. The gene calls are TRBV7-2 and TRBJ1-1, with TRBD1 as a possible D gene (6 bases). Per germline, CDR1 SGHTA and CDR2 FQGNSA. V was pared by 4 bases and J by 1 base, with 7 bases between. The CDR3 runs 13 residues. The CDR3 DNA reads as TGTGCCAGCAGCTCACAGGGGAACACTGAAGCTTTCTTT. Translating it yields CASSSQGNTEAFF.

The gene calls are TRBV18 and TRBJ2-1; 12 bases are a match to TRBD2. Germline loops: CDR1 KGHSH, CDR2 LQKENI. V trimming: 4 bases; J trimming: 0 bases; junction bases outside the gene matches: 4. This CDR3 is 17 amino acids long. This CDR3 reads CASSLMTSGSSYNEQFF. CDR3 sequence (DNA): TGTGCCAGCTCACTAATGACTAGCGGGAGCTCCTACAATGAGCAGTTCTTC.